The 6 T cell receptor beta chains presented below share a single source sample, sequenced in a study of blood T cell repertoires in COVID-19. The assay was immunoSEQ multiplex PCR, and TCRdb's table has in-frame clones only and misses some. The table lists about 120,000 clones, roughly 83% of them singletons. The sample was peripheral blood. These receptors were obtained from an elderly woman with acute or convalescent COVID-19.

The chain employs TRBV28 and TRBJ1-1, with TRBD1 matching 7 bases. There are 14 residues in the CDR3. CDR1 is MDHEN, CDR2 SYDVKM, per germline. Losses at the gene ends were 2 bases for V and 4 bases for J; bases not matched to a gene: 4. CDR3 in DNA: TGTGCCAGCAGTTTAGAGGGGGCCTTCACTGAAGCTTTCTTT. It encodes CASSLEGAFTEAFF.

The table lists this clone with a count of one. The V gene is TRBV20-1, the J gene TRBJ1-4; D possibly corresponds to TRBD1 (5 bases). The germline V gene encodes CDR1 DFQATT and CDR2 SNEGSKA (reference sequence). The V gene lost 3 bases and the J gene lost 3 bases, with 8 bases spanning the gap. This CDR3 is built from 13 residues. The CDR3 DNA reads as TGCAGTGCTAGTAAGGGGCCTAATGAAAAACTGTTTTTT. Its translation: CSASKGPNEKLFF.

The chain couples TRBV3-1 (or the pseudogene TRBV3-2) to TRBJ1-4, with unresolved D. V dropped 3 bases and J dropped 4 bases, with 9 bases sitting between them. The length of the CDR3 is 14 residues. The germline CDR1 and CDR2 sequences are LGHDT and YNNKEL (reference sequence). CDR3 DNA: TGTGCCAGCAGCCAGCCCGGGGTTAATGAAAAACTGTTTTTT. Translation gives CASSQPGVNEKLFF.

The chain recombines TRBV24-1 with TRBJ2-1; 7 nucleotides line up with TRBD2. V shed 1 base, J shed 5 bases, and the junction held 7 bases outside the gene matches. The CDR3 contains 16 residues. The germline CDR1 and CDR2 sequences are KGHDR and SFDVKD. CDR3 loop: CATSDFKAGTHNEQFF. The CDR3 nucleotides read TGTGCCACCAGTGATTTTAAAGCGGGAACCCACAATGAGCAGTTCTTC.

The rearrangement links TRBV18 to TRBJ2-3; 7 bases map to TRBD2. Per the germline V gene, CDR1 is KGHSH and CDR2 is LQKENI. The trim removed 6 bases at V and 3 bases at J, leaving 12 bases unmatched. CDR3 length: 16 amino acids. The CDR3 is CASSLGGSGATDTQYF. The CDR3 bases are TGTGCCAGCTCTCTCGGGGGAAGCGGGGCGACAGATACGCAGTATTTT.

A single count supports this clone. The rearrangement links TRBV6-2 or TRBV6-3 to TRBJ2-1, with 11 nucleotides matching TRBD2. The CDR3 totals 15 residues. The germline CDR1 and CDR2 sequences are MNHEY and SVGEGT. With V trimmed by 6 bases and J by 6 bases, 7 bases remained unmatched. CDR3 protein: CASSKTSGRRNEQFF. CDR3 bases: TGTGCCAGCAGCAAAACTAGCGGGAGACGCAATGAGCAGTTCTTC.